One sample yielded the 16 T cell receptor beta chains listed below, sequenced in a study of blood T cell repertoires in COVID-19. Repertoires were generated with immunoSEQ multiplex PCR, while TCRdb's copy carries only in-frame clones and drops some. The sample records 200,000 to 250,000 clones, approximately 80% being singletons. The sample was peripheral blood. The source is a human donor in a cohort sampled during active COVID-19.

The chain uses TRBV5-1 and TRBJ2-3; 12 nucleotides align to TRBD2. Germline V gives CDR1 SGHRS, CDR2 YFSETQ. V was clipped by 0 bases and J by 4 bases; unmatched bases: 9. The CDR3 is 18 residues long. Written as DNA, the CDR3 is TGCGCCAGCAGCTTGGGACTAGCGGGGGTCTCCGGGTCAGATACGCAGTATTTT. This gives the protein CASSLGLAGVSGSDTQYF.

This chain connects TRBV5-4 to TRBJ2-3, with a weak D call TRBD1 (6 bases). Germline-derived CDR1 and CDR2 are SGHNT and YYREEE (reference sequence). The CDR3 is 15 amino acids. V gave up 0 bases and J gave up 2 bases, with 10 bases separating them. CDR3 sequence: CASSLGQGITDTQYF. The CDR3 bases are TGTGCCAGCAGCTTGGGGCAGGGGATCACAGATACGCAGTATTTT.

V gene TRBV5-1 combines with J gene TRBJ1-6; no clear D gene. V was trimmed by 3 bases and J by 8 bases, leaving 21 bases between them. CDR1 is SGHRS, CDR2 YFSETQ, per germline. The CDR3 is 17 residues long. CDR3 bases: TGCGCCAGCAGCTCGAGCGTCGGAGGGAGAGCGGATTCACCCCTCCACTTT. Translating it yields CASSSSVGGRADSPLHF.

This clone was picked up one time. CDR3 DNA sequence: TGTGCCAGCAGCCCCGGCGGGAGTAGCACAGATACGCAGTATTTT. Translating it yields CASSPGGSSTDTQYF. The chain links TRBV3-1 (or the pseudogene TRBV3-2) to TRBJ2-3, with 7 bases that match TRBD2. The CDR3 sequence is 15 residues long. Trimming at V came to 4 bases and at J to 0 bases, leaving 4 bases not matched to a gene. Germline V lookup: CDR1 LGHDT, CDR2 YNNKEL (reference sequence).

The chain recombines TRBV27 with TRBJ2-2; 14 nucleotides match TRBD2. V dropped 6 bases and J dropped 3; count of bases not matched to a gene: 9. Germline CDR1 is MNHEY and CDR2 is SMNVEV (reference sequence). There are 18 residues in the CDR3. CDR3 region: CASRRLAGGPSDTGELFF. In nucleotides, the CDR3 is TGTGCCAGCAGGAGACTAGCGGGAGGGCCCTCGGACACCGGGGAGCTGTTTTTT.

The genes are TRBV3-1 (or the pseudogene TRBV3-2) and TRBJ2-2; D is unclear. Germline assignment: CDR1 LGHDT and CDR2 YNNKEL (reference sequence). Between the trimmed V and J ends, which lost 3 bases and 4 bases, there was a span of 12 bases. The CDR3 is 15 residues long. CDR3 amino acids: CASSHLNRFTGELFF. DNA for the CDR3: TGTGCCAGCAGCCATCTTAACAGATTCACCGGGGAGCTGTTTTTT.

J is TRBJ2-7 and V is TRBV28; 11 positions agree with TRBD2. Trimming removed 10 bases from V and 6 bases from J; junction bases left unmatched: 8. The CDR3 runs 13 residues. Germline assignment: CDR1 MDHEN and CDR2 SYDVKM. In DNA form, the CDR3 reads TGTGCCATCGAAACTAGCGGGAGAACCGAGCAGTACTTC. Encoded protein: CAIETSGRTEQYF.

As DNA, the CDR3 is TGTGCCAGCAGGGCCCCGGGAGAGGGGTACGAGCAGTACTTC. Protein: CASRAPGEGYEQYF. The rearrangement links TRBV2 to TRBJ2-7, with D possibly TRBD2 on 6 matching bases. The CDR3 runs 14 residues. Trimming pared 6 bases from V and 4 bases from J, leaving 16 bases between. CDR1 and CDR2 from the germline V gene are SNHLY and FYNNEI.

The chain's CDR3 is CASSQTVEEKLFF. The CDR3 bases are TGTGCCAGCAGCCAAACAGTAGAAGAAAAACTGTTTTTT. This sequence joins TRBV28 and TRBJ1-4; unclear D gene. The CDR3 is 13 amino acids. V lost 6 bases and J lost 8, with 13 bases in between. Germline CDR1 is MDHEN and CDR2 is SYDVKM. Filled out from reference TRBV28 and TRBJ1-4, the complete variable domain reads DVKVTQSSRYLVKRTGEKVFLECVQDMDHENMFWYRQDPGLGLRLIYFSYDVKMKEKGDIPEGYSVSREKKERFSLILESASTNQTSMYLCASSQTVEEKLFFGSGTQLSVL.

The chain carries TRBV5-1 and TRBJ2-7; D is possibly TRBD2 (5 bases). The CDR3 has 12 residues. Trimming left V 4 bases short and J 0 bases short, with 5 bases between. Germline lookup yields CDR1 SGHRS and CDR2 YFSETQ. The CDR3 sequence is CASSGSSYEQYF. The DNA for the CDR3 is TGCGCCAGCAGCGGGAGCTCCTACGAGCAGTACTTC.

This chain links TRBV7-3 with TRBJ1-1; D remains ambiguous. Trimming stripped 3 bases from V and 0 bases from J, with 11 bases between. The germline gives CDR1 SGHTA, CDR2 FQGTGA. This CDR3 has 15 amino acids. CDR3 amino acids: CASSLSQQLNTEAFF. The CDR3 DNA sequence: TGTGCCAGCAGCTTGAGCCAACAGCTGAACACTGAAGCTTTCTTT.

The chain uses TRBV6-5 and TRBJ2-3, with 8 bases matching TRBD1. Germline V gene sequence: CDR1 MNHEY, CDR2 SVGAGI. After removal of 6 bases from V and 7 bases from J, the junction contained 12 bases not matched to a gene. The CDR3 totals 15 residues. The CDR3 coding sequence is TGTGCCAGCAGCAGTCCGGGACAGGCTCTTAATACGCAGTATTTT. Protein: CASSSPGQALNTQYF.

The chain recombines TRBV12-5 with TRBJ2-1, with D maybe TRBD2 (5 bases). V was clipped by 4 bases and J by 9 bases, with 16 bases between them. The germline gives CDR1 LGHNT, CDR2 FRNRAP. The CDR3 has 14 amino acids. The CDR3 sequence is CASGSPPGSREQFF. DNA for the CDR3: TGTGCTAGTGGTTCCCCCCCGGGAAGTCGTGAGCAGTTCTTC.

This chain uses TRBV10-1 with TRBJ2-2, with 9 positions matching TRBD2. The CDR3 extends over 15 amino acids. V lost 6 bases to trimming and J lost 5 bases; unmatched junction nucleotides: 7. The V gene's germline CDR1 is WNHNN and CDR2 SYGVQD (reference sequence). In nucleotides, the CDR3 is TGCGCCAGCAGAGGCGGGGGGGCCGGGACCGGGGAGCTGTTTTTT. It is translated as CASRGGGAGTGELFF.

V gene TRBV4-2 combines with J gene TRBJ2-1, with 8 bases that match TRBD2. Germline CDR1 and CDR2: LGHNA and YNFKEQ. The junction had 7 bases not matched to a gene; V was cut back by 3 bases and J by 6 bases. This CDR3 comprises 15 residues. The CDR3 nucleotides are TGTGCCAGCAGCCAGACGGGGGGGACGTTCAATGAGCAGTTCTTC. Translating gives CASSQTGGTFNEQFF.

The chain links TRBV6-2 or TRBV6-3 to TRBJ2-5; TRBD2 might be the D (5 bases). Germline V gene lookup returns CDR1 MNHEY and CDR2 SVGEGT. The CDR3 totals 14 residues. Trimming took off 6 bases at V and 5 bases at J, with 16 bases between the two ends. The CDR3 region has the DNA TGTGCCAGCAGCAGAGGGTCCAGGCATGAGACCCAGTACTTC. It yields the protein CASSRGSRHETQYF.